The sequence of this TCR beta chain was determined in a study of T cell changes during pregnancy in multiple sclerosis. V shed 0 bases and J 4 bases; nucleotides not matched to a gene: 6. The CDR3 spans 17 residues. From germline, CDR1 is GTSNPN and CDR2 SVGIG (reference sequence). Generated by immunoSEQ multiplex PCR, the TCRdb table keeps only in-frame clones and is missing some. Of about 48,000 clones in the sample, approximately 92% were seen once. The specimen comprised CD4+ T cells from peripheral blood mononuclear cells, sampled in the second trimester of pregnancy. The source of this sequence is a female donor in good health, enrolled as a control in a pregnancy study. The chain employs TRBV30 and TRBJ2-1; 13 positions agree with TRBD2. The CDR3 coding sequence is TGTGCCTGGAGTGTTTTTGGGACTAGCGGGGCTTACAATGAGCAGTTCTTC. Protein product: CAWSVFGTSGAYNEQFF.